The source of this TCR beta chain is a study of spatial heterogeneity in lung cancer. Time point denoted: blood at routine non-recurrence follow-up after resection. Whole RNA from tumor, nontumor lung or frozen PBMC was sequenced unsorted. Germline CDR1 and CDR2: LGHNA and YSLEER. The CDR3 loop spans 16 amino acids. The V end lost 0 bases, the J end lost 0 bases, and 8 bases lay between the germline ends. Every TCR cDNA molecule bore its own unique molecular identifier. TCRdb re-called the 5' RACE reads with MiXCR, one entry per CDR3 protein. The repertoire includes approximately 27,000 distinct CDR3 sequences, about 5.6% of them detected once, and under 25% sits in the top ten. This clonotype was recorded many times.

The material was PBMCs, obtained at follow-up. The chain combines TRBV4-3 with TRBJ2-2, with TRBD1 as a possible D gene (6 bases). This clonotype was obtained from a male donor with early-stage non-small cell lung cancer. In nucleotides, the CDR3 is TGCGCCAGCAGCCAAGAAACAGGGTCGAACACCGGGGAGCTGTTTTTT. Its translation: CASSQETGSNTGELFF.